The clone carrying this T cell receptor beta chain showed up many times. Antigen unknown. These data are taken from a study of T cells in Graves' hyperthyroidism and ophthalmopathy. Study at large: Peripheral blood was taken when the disease was first diagnosed, before any treatment began. Whole-study findings and limits: Researchers found most expanded thyroid clonotypes above 0.001 in blood as well.

The PBMCs were taken from roughly 10 ml of fresh peripheral blood. CDR3 length: 14 residues. Germline values: CDR1 SGDLS, CDR2 YYNGEE. The junction had 10 bases not matched to a gene; V was cut back by 7 bases and J by 5 bases. Amplified regions were TCR beta CDR3 sequences from RNA transcripts. Using the HTBI primer set, a first-round RT-PCR was run on the TCR CDR3. Each CDR3 protein is one row after TCRdb ran MiXCR on the multiplex PCR reads. The repertoire consists of 690,000 or so distinct CDR3 sequences, with about 19% occurring once and the leading ten covering over 15%. Sequencing used blood. The chain combines TRBV9 with TRBJ1-1; TRBD1 matches at 8 bases. The source of this sequence is a woman between 45 and 60 years old with Graves' hyperthyroidism that later progressed to Graves' ophthalmopathy. The CDR3 loop is CASGQGAGSTEAFF. Written as DNA, the CDR3 is TGTGCCAGCGGCCAGGGGGCTGGGTCTACTGAAGCTTTCTTT. Looking up the rest from reference TRBV9 and TRBJ1-1 gives the full variable domain: DSGVTQTPKHLITATGQRVTLRCSPRSGDLSVYWYQQSLDQGLQFLIQYYNGEERAKGNILERFSAQQFPDLHSELNLSSLELGDSALYFCASGQGAGSTEAFFGQGTRLTVV.